The 15 T cell receptor beta chains below all came from one sample that was sequenced in a study of blood T cell repertoires in COVID-19. TCRdb keeps only in-frame clones here, not all; method: immunoSEQ multiplex PCR. The sample holds roughly 160,000 clones, about 82% seen once. The specimen sequenced was peripheral blood. These receptors all stem from a woman aged 80 or over with COVID-19, enrolled during active disease.

The chain carries TRBV18 and TRBJ2-1; TRBD1 matches at 12 bases. The germline V gene has CDR1 KGHSH and CDR2 LQKENI. This CDR3 is 16 amino acids long. Losses at the gene ends were 3 bases for V and 5 bases for J; bases not matched to a gene: 5. The CDR3 spells CASSPGTGGTDNEQFF. Written as DNA, the CDR3 is TGTGCCAGCTCACCTGGGACAGGGGGCACGGACAATGAGCAGTTCTTC.

The CDR3: CASSPPGTGSYEQYF. The CDR3 DNA follows: TGTGCCAGCTCACCCCCCGGGACAGGGTCCTACGAGCAGTACTTC. The V call is TRBV18, the J call TRBJ2-7, with 9 positions matching TRBD1. CDR3 length: 15 amino acids. With 3 bases clipped from V and 1 base from J, the junction kept 4 bases outside the gene matches. Germline V CDR1 and CDR2: KGHSH, LQKENI.

This clone was observed a single time. The gene calls are TRBV9 and TRBJ1-4; possible D gene TRBD1, 6 bases. The V end was cut by 0 bases, the J end by 5 bases, with 14 bases between. Germline CDR1 reads SGDLS; CDR2 reads YYNGEE. This CDR3 is built from 16 residues. The DNA of the CDR3 is TGTGCCAGCAGCGTAGGGACGACAGGCTTAAATGAAAAACTGTTTTTT. It encodes CASSVGTTGLNEKLFF.

The CDR3 region has the DNA TGTGCCAGCAGTGAAATAGCCCTAGCTAACTATGGCTACACCTTC. Protein product: CASSEIALANYGYTF. V and J are TRBV6-1 and TRBJ1-2; unclear D gene. The V end was cut by 2 bases, the J end by 0 bases, with 10 bases between. Germline V lookup: CDR1 MNHNS, CDR2 SASEGT. The CDR3 contains 15 residues.

This chain connects TRBV10-3 to TRBJ1-1; tentative D call: TRBD1 (5 bases). There are 13 residues in the CDR3. V dropped 10 bases and J dropped 2 bases, with 14 bases sitting between them. Germline assignment: CDR1 ENHRY and CDR2 SYGVKD. The DNA of the CDR3 is TGTGCCACAGGGTTCGGGGGTAACACTGAAGCTTTCTTT. Residues: CATGFGGNTEAFF.

In its sample, this clone was seen a few times. The rearrangement links TRBV29-1 to TRBJ2-7; TRBD2 aligns across 9 bases. V lost 7 bases, J lost 2 bases, and 6 bases stayed unmatched. The CDR3 is 13 residues long. Germline V gives CDR1 SQVTM, CDR2 ANQGSEA. CDR3 in DNA: TGCAGCGCCCTACTAGCGGGCACCTACGAGCAGTACTTC. It codes for CSALLAGTYEQYF.

The chain is built from TRBV27 and TRBJ1-5, with 7 bases aligning to TRBD1. This CDR3 has 14 residues. J lost 3 bases, V lost 9 bases, and 8 bases had no gene match. Germline loops: CDR1 MNHEY, CDR2 SMNVEV (reference sequence). CDR3 amino acids: CARRGQGDNQPQHF. The CDR3 region has the DNA TGTGCCAGGAGAGGGCAGGGGGACAATCAGCCCCAGCATTTT.

The rearrangement joins TRBV28 to TRBJ2-1, with 11 positions matching TRBD2. The CDR3 contains 15 residues. V lost 6 bases to trimming and J lost 10 bases; unmatched junction nucleotides: 11. Germline V gene sequence: CDR1 MDHEN, CDR2 SYDVKM. The CDR3 is CASSPIGTSGQEQFF. As DNA, the CDR3 is TGTGCCAGCAGCCCTATCGGGACTAGCGGCCAGGAGCAGTTCTTC.

This clone was seen just once. The CDR3 here is CASSPRGGQPQHF. The DNA for the CDR3 is TGTGCCAGCTCACCTCGCGGGGGGCAGCCCCAGCATTTT. The chain has TRBV18 and TRBJ1-5; a weak D match, TRBD1 (5 bases). Germline V gene data show CDR1 as KGHSH and CDR2 as LQKENI. Deletions cut 3 bases from V and 7 bases from J, with 10 bases between. This CDR3 comprises 13 residues.

This rearrangement joins TRBV10-3 to TRBJ2-1, with 9 bases fitting TRBD2. Germline V gene data show CDR1 as ENHRY and CDR2 as SYGVKD. Trimming cost V 3 bases and J 7 bases; bases outside gene matches: 4. CDR3 length: 14 amino acids. CDR3: CAISEGREGNEQFF. CDR3 sequence (DNA): TGTGCCATCAGTGAAGGGCGGGAGGGGAATGAGCAGTTCTTC.

This clone was detected a few times. The chain links TRBV3-1 (or the pseudogene TRBV3-2) to TRBJ1-2, with D possibly matching TRBD1 (5 bases). Per the germline V gene, CDR1 is LGHDT and CDR2 is YNNKEL (reference sequence). This CDR3 contains 11 residues. Trimming left V 7 bases short and J 8 bases short, with 11 bases between. The CDR3 sequence: CASTAGWGYTF. The CDR3 coding sequence is TGTGCCAGCACCGCAGGGTGGGGCTACACCTTC.

CDR3 bases: TGTGCCAGCAGCCCCGGGAGGGCCCGGAACGAGCAGTACTTC. This sequence encodes CASSPGRARNEQYF. V and J are TRBV7-2 and TRBJ2-7; 8 bases match TRBD2. V lost 5 bases and J lost 5; bases outside the gene matches: 8. There are 14 residues in the CDR3. Germline V gene data show CDR1 as SGHTA and CDR2 as FQGNSA.

This clone has a single count. The chain couples TRBV24-1 to TRBJ2-6, with D uncertain. V was trimmed by 7 bases and J by 0 bases, leaving 12 bases between them. The CDR3 extends over 16 amino acids. Germline CDR1 reads KGHDR; CDR2 reads SFDVKD. The CDR3 loop is CATRGAHPSGANVLTF. The CDR3 DNA reads as TGTGCCACCAGGGGCGCCCATCCCTCTGGGGCCAACGTCCTGACTTTC.

The V and J genes are TRBV15 and TRBJ2-5; D is undetermined. The germline V and J ends were trimmed by 3 bases and 5 bases, with 10 bases remaining between them. The CDR3 spans 13 residues. From germline, CDR1 is LNHNV and CDR2 YYDKDF (reference sequence). The CDR3 loop reads CATSSYSTETQYF. The CDR3 DNA follows: TGTGCCACCAGCAGTTATAGTACGGAGACCCAGTACTTC.

The V call is TRBV6-5, the J call TRBJ2-7; 8 bases fit TRBD2. The trim removed 6 bases at V and 3 bases at J, leaving 4 bases unmatched. Germline assignment: CDR1 MNHEY and CDR2 SVGAGI. There are 13 residues in the CDR3. CDR3 DNA: TGTGCCAGCAGGGGCGGGGGGAACTACGAGCAGTACTTC. As protein: CASRGGGNYEQYF.